This T cell receptor beta chain was profiled in a study of hypomethylating agent response in myelodysplastic syndrome. About the research overall: The most frequent mutation was TET2, in about 45% of the 11 patients. Patients with neither complete response nor hematologic improvement were classed non-responders. Roughly 6 patients responded with complete response or hematologic improvement; four or five did not.

Profiling relied on immunoSEQ multiplex PCR, and the TCRdb table lists in-frame clones only, not all of them. Here the sample spans about 5,100 clones, around 81% being singletons. The CDR3 spans 17 residues. Germline V CDR1 and CDR2: MGHRA, YSYEKL. V trimming: 0 bases; J trimming: 10 bases; junction bases outside the gene matches: 11. Study-wide results and limits: More novel clonotypes appeared in responders; more contracted clonotypes appeared in non-responders after treatment.

To note about this clone: Its target is not known.

Sequenced material: bone marrow, taken before or after starting hypomethylating agent treatment for myelodysplastic syndrome (not recorded which). The chain uses TRBV4-1 and TRBJ2-1; TRBD2 agrees at 11 bases. The receptor was derived from a human donor with myelodysplastic syndrome. In DNA, the CDR3 is TGCGCCAGCAGCCAAGATAAAGATAGCGGGGGGGCCTCGGAGCAGTTCTTC. Its protein product is CASSQDKDSGGASEQFF.